These 13 T cell receptor beta chains came from one sample sequenced in a study of control samples from healthy donors and cancer patients. This table comes from immunoSEQ multiplex PCR, and its TCRdb copy is limited to in-frame clones, with some not included. The profile shows fewer than 110,000 clones, 80% to 90% of them singletons. Input material: PBMCs. These receptors came from a man between 60 and 75 years old with lung cancer.

The chain recombines TRBV27 with TRBJ1-2, with a weak D call TRBD1 (6 bases). The V end was cut by 4 bases, the J end by 8 bases, with 14 bases between. The germline CDR1 and CDR2 sequences are MNHEY and SMNVEV (reference sequence). This CDR3 has 13 residues. CDR3 sequence: CASSSPGVGGYTF. The DNA of the CDR3 is TGTGCCAGCAGTTCGCCAGGGGTTGGAGGCTACACCTTC.

The chain recombines TRBV18 with TRBJ1-2; 7 bases align to TRBD1. The trim removed 2 bases at V and 10 bases at J, leaving 10 bases unmatched. The CDR3 is 14 amino acids. Germline-derived CDR1 and CDR2 are KGHSH and LQKENI. This chain's CDR3 is CASSPSTGMISYTF. The CDR3 nucleotides read TGTGCCAGCTCACCATCGACAGGGATGATTTCCTACACCTTC.

V is TRBV7-9 and J is TRBJ2-7; 7 positions agree with TRBD2. Germline values: CDR1 SEHNR, CDR2 FQNEAQ (reference sequence). The ends lost 1 base at V and 7 bases at J; junction bases unmatched: 4. CDR3 length: 13 amino acids. CDR3 sequence reads: CASSLGEGNEQYV. The CDR3 nucleotides are TGTGCCAGCAGCTTAGGGGAGGGAAATGAGCAGTACGTC.

The gene calls are TRBV27 and TRBJ2-3, with 8 bases aligning to TRBD2. CDR1 MNHEY and CDR2 SMNVEV come from the germline V gene (reference sequence). With V trimmed by 5 bases and J by 4 bases, 8 bases remained unmatched. This CDR3 is built from 15 residues. The CDR3 DNA sequence: TGTGCCAGCAGTCCCGGGACTAGTCTCCCAGATACGCAGTATTTT. Protein product: CASSPGTSLPDTQYF.

The chain recombines TRBV2 with TRBJ1-2; D not certain. CDR3 size: 15 residues. The V gene's germline CDR1 is SNHLY and CDR2 FYNNEI. V was trimmed by 2 bases and J by 4 bases, leaving 14 bases between them. The CDR3 nucleotides read TGTGCCAGCAGTGAATTTCGCTCCTCGGGCTATGGCTACACCTTC. Translation: CASSEFRSSGYGYTF.

This chain connects TRBV3-1 (or the pseudogene TRBV3-2) to TRBJ2-7, with 8 bases identical to TRBD2. CDR1 and CDR2 from the germline V gene are LGHDT and YNNKEL (reference sequence). This CDR3 has 16 amino acids. After removal of 0 bases from V and 7 bases from J, the junction contained 11 bases not matched to a gene. CDR3 loop: CASSQEAKRGPDEQYV. In nucleotides, the CDR3 is TGTGCCAGCAGCCAAGAAGCGAAGCGGGGGCCAGATGAGCAGTACGTC.

The V gene is TRBV2, the J gene TRBJ1-2; D is possibly TRBD1 (5 bases). The CDR3 runs to 15 residues. Trimming stripped 5 bases from V and 0 bases from J, with 13 bases between. Germline V gene lookup returns CDR1 SNHLY and CDR2 FYNNEI. The CDR3 spells CASSRGFTANYGYTF. The CDR3 region has the DNA TGTGCCAGCAGTCGGGGGTTCACAGCTAACTATGGCTACACCTTC.

This chain links TRBV18 with TRBJ1-1; 7 nucleotides match TRBD1. CDR3 length equals 16 residues. The J segment lost 7 bases and the V segment lost 4 bases, leaving 15 bases of the junction unmatched. Looked up from germline, CDR1 is KGHSH and CDR2 is LQKENI. The DNA of the CDR3 is TGTGCCAGCTCACGAAGGGGACAGATTGACGGGAATGAAGCTTTCTTT. It yields the protein CASSRRGQIDGNEAFF.

The table lists this clone with a count of one. The chain has TRBV7-2 and TRBJ2-7; D gene ambiguous. Germline-derived CDR1 and CDR2 are SGHTA and FQGNSA. This CDR3 has 13 amino acids. Trimming shortened V by 3 bases and J by 0 bases, and 6 bases separated the two germline ends. Here the CDR3 reads CASSLQSSYEQYV. The CDR3 region has the DNA TGTGCCAGCAGCTTGCAGAGCTCCTACGAGCAGTACGTC.

The genes are TRBV2 and TRBJ1-6; no clear D gene. The germline V gene encodes CDR1 SNHLY and CDR2 FYNNEI. V was pared by 6 bases and J by 3 bases, with 9 bases between. The CDR3 runs to 14 residues. The CDR3 DNA sequence: TGTGCCAGCAGCTATGATCTCTATAATTCACCCCTCCACTTT. Residues: CASSYDLYNSPLHF.

This clone turned up a few times. The chain uses TRBV7-2 and TRBJ1-3; D is possibly TRBD1 (5 bases). V was shortened by 1 base and J by 4 bases, with 8 bases between the two germline ends. This CDR3 region has 14 residues. Germline V CDR1 and CDR2: SGHTA, FQGNSA. CDR3 coding DNA: TGTGCCAGCAGCTTAGGGGGCTTGGGAAACACCATATATTTT. This codes for CASSLGGLGNTIYF.

The CDR3 DNA is TGTGCCAGCAGCCAAGTTCAGCTCACAGATACGCAGTATTTT. Residues: CASSQVQLTDTQYF. The chain employs TRBV7-9 and TRBJ2-3; unclear D gene. The CDR3 length is 14 residues. V shed 5 bases and J shed 2 bases, with 11 bases lying between them. The germline gives CDR1 SEHNR, CDR2 FQNEAQ (reference sequence). The variable domain in full, completed from reference TRBV7-9 and TRBJ2-3, reads DTGVSQNPRHKITKRGQNVTFRCDPISEHNRLYWYRQTLGQGPEFLTYFQNEAQLEKSRLLSDRFSAERPKGSFSTLEIQRTEQGDSAMYLCASSQVQLTDTQYFGPGTRLTVL.

The V gene is TRBV5-1, the J gene TRBJ2-1, with 9 bases aligning to TRBD1. Germline V gene sequence: CDR1 SGHRS, CDR2 YFSETQ. Trimming took 4 bases from V and 4 from J; bases not matched to a gene: 3. This CDR3 comprises 14 residues. The CDR3 DNA reads as TGCGCCAGCAGCAACGGACAGGGGTACAATGAGCAGTTCTTC. Translated, it gives CASSNGQGYNEQFF.